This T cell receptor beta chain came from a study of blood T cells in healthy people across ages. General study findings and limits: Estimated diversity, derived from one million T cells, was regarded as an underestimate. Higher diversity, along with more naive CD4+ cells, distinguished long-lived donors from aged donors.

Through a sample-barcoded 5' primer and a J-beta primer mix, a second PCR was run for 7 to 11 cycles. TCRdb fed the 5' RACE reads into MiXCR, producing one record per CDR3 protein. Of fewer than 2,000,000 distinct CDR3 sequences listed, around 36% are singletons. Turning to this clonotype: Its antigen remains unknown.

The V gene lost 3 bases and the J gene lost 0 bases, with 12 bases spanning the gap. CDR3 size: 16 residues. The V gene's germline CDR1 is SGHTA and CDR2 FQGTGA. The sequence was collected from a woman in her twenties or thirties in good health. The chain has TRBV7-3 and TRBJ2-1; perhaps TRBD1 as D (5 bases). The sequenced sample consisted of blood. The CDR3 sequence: CASSFGRQSSYNEQFF. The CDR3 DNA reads TGTGCCAGCAGCTTCGGAAGACAGAGCTCCTACAATGAGCAGTTCTTC.